These 27 T cell receptor beta chains were sequenced from one sample in a study of blood T cell repertoires in COVID-19 (dated by TCRdb to 2019 to 2021). Library preparation used the immunoSEQ multiplex PCR assay. TCRdb holds this immuneACCESS table with in-frame rearrangements only. Some clones are missing; in checked studies, unresolved V genes explain under half, and the rest has no known cause. The sample table lists around 70,000 clones, approximately 80% of them with a count of one. Around 43% of the sample belongs to the ten largest clones. The sequencing sample was made of peripheral blood. These receptors all stem from a man older than 75 with acute or convalescent COVID-19.

The chain links TRBV18 to TRBJ2-1, with 8 bases identical to TRBD1. The CDR3 is made up of 16 amino acids. V lost 4 bases and J lost 2; bases outside the gene matches: 7. Per the germline V gene, CDR1 is KGHSH and CDR2 is LQKENI. The CDR3 is CASSRAAGGAYNEQFF. The CDR3 DNA reads TGTGCCAGCTCACGAGCCGCAGGGGGCGCCTACAATGAGCAGTTCTTC. The complete variable domain, with remaining parts taken from reference TRBV18 and TRBJ2-1, reads NAGVMQNPRHLVRRRGQEARLRCSPMKGHSHVYWYRQLPEEGLKFMVYLQKENIIDESGMPKERFSAEFPKEGPSILRIQQVVRGDSAAYFCASSRAAGGAYNEQFFGPGTRLTVL.

The chain links TRBV11-2 to TRBJ1-3; possible D gene TRBD1, 6 bases. Germline CDR1 reads SGHAT; CDR2 reads FQNNGV. The germline V and J ends were trimmed by 7 bases and 1 base, with 14 bases remaining between them. This CDR3 spans 15 amino acids. CDR3 bases: TGTGCCAGCACACTACAGGGTTGGTCTGGAAACACCATATATTTT. Protein product: CASTLQGWSGNTIYF.

The chain couples TRBV24-1 to TRBJ2-5, with a possible D match to TRBD1 (6 bases). Germline-derived CDR1 and CDR2 are KGHDR and SFDVKD. Trimming shortened V by 4 bases and J by 9 bases, and 17 bases separated the two germline ends. The CDR3 has 14 amino acids. CDR3 loop: CATSERNRVRAQYF. CDR3 bases: TGTGCCACCAGTGAGCGTAACAGGGTTCGAGCCCAGTACTTC.

The chain couples TRBV5-6 to TRBJ1-6, with D maybe TRBD1 (5 bases). Germline CDR1 reads SGHDT; CDR2 reads YYEEEE. The CDR3 spans 14 residues. The V end was cut by 4 bases, the J end by 7 bases, with 12 bases between. CDR3 region: CASSPPGGNSPLHF. The CDR3 nucleotides read TGTGCCAGCAGCCCGCCGGGGGGGAATTCACCCCTCCACTTT.

The chain has TRBV7-9 and TRBJ2-7; 7 bases map to TRBD1. CDR1 SEHNR and CDR2 FQNEAQ come from the germline V gene (reference sequence). V trimming: 5 bases; J trimming: 5 bases; junction bases outside the gene matches: 9. CDR3 size: 14 residues. The CDR3 DNA sequence: TGTGCCAGCAGCCTAAGACAGGGACGGGACGAGCAGTACTTC. Its translation is CASSLRQGRDEQYF.

The chain uses TRBV5-1 and TRBJ1-4; 9 bases line up with TRBD1. Germline CDR1 reads SGHRS; CDR2 reads YFSETQ. V lost 0 bases and J lost 8; bases outside the gene matches: 5. The length of the CDR3 is 15 residues. The CDR3 loop is CASSLGDREGEKLFF. The CDR3 DNA follows: TGCGCCAGCAGCTTGGGGGACAGGGAAGGGGAAAAACTGTTTTTT.

V is TRBV4-3 and J is TRBJ1-6; no reliable D call. This CDR3 has 14 amino acids. The V gene's germline CDR1 is LGHNA and CDR2 YSLEER. Trimming cost V 2 bases and J 6 bases, with 8 bases left between them. The CDR3 protein is CASSQNSPNSPLHF. For the CDR3, the DNA is TGCGCCAGCAGCCAAAACTCACCTAATTCACCCCTCCACTTT.

This rearrangement joins TRBV18 to TRBJ1-5, with 9 bases that match TRBD1. This CDR3 contains 17 residues. After removal of 2 bases from V and 1 base from J, the junction contained 6 bases not matched to a gene. In germline, CDR1 is KGHSH, CDR2 LQKENI. The CDR3 DNA is TGTGCCAGCTCACCATTGCCCGGACAGGGGAGCAATCAGCCCCAGCATTTT. The encoded protein is CASSPLPGQGSNQPQHF.

The chain combines TRBV4-1 with TRBJ1-2; D perhaps matches TRBD1 (5 bases). The CDR3 sequence is 13 residues long. Germline assignment: CDR1 MGHRA and CDR2 YSYEKL. Trimming removed 3 bases from V and 8 bases from J, with 13 bases in between. The CDR3 DNA sequence: TGCGCCAGCAGCCACTACGGGGGATCGGGCTACACCTTC. It yields the protein CASSHYGGSGYTF.

The chain couples TRBV6-2 or TRBV6-3 to TRBJ1-6; D may be TRBD1 (6 bases). This CDR3 spans 17 amino acids. Germline V gene lookup returns CDR1 MNHEY and CDR2 SVGEGT. V lost 2 bases, J lost 0 bases, and 11 bases lay in between. CDR3 protein: CASSYGQTSSYNSPLHF. The CDR3 coding sequence is TGTGCCAGCAGTTACGGACAGACAAGCTCCTATAATTCACCCCTCCACTTT.

The rearrangement links TRBV5-8 to TRBJ2-7; 7 bases are shared with TRBD2. V shed 4 bases, J shed 2 bases, and the junction held 6 bases outside the gene matches. The CDR3 has 14 residues. CDR1 is SGHTS, CDR2 YDEGEE, per germline. CDR3 nucleotide sequence: TGTGCCAGCAGCGGGCCTCGGGGGGCCTACGAGCAGTACTTC. Translated: CASSGPRGAYEQYF.

The genes are TRBV19 and TRBJ2-3; 12 bases line up with TRBD2. The CDR3 covers 15 residues. Looked up from germline, CDR1 is LNHDA and CDR2 is SQIVND (reference sequence). After removal of 3 bases from V and 6 bases from J, the junction contained 4 bases not matched to a gene. This CDR3 is CASSITSGGFDTQYF. CDR3 in DNA: TGTGCCAGTAGTATTACTAGCGGGGGGTTTGATACGCAGTATTTT. Full variable domain (missing parts from reference TRBV19 and TRBJ2-3): DGGITQSPKYLFRKEGQNVTLSCEQNLNHDAMYWYRQDPGQGLRLIYYSQIVNDFQKGDIAEGYSVSREKKESFPLTVTSAQKNPTAFYLCASSITSGGFDTQYFGPGTRLTVL.

This chain links TRBV20-1 with TRBJ1-4; a weak D match, TRBD1 (6 bases). CDR1 DFQATT and CDR2 SNEGSKA come from the germline V gene (reference sequence). V was clipped by 3 bases and J by 7 bases, with 9 bases between them. The CDR3 extends over 12 amino acids. As DNA, the CDR3 is TGCAGTGCTAGTTACAGGGTTGAAAAACTGTTTTTT. The encoded protein is CSASYRVEKLFF.

The J gene is TRBJ2-1, the V gene TRBV10-3, with D maybe TRBD2 (6 bases). This CDR3 has 15 residues. Trimming left V 6 bases short and J 8 bases short, with 20 bases between. Germline V CDR1 and CDR2: ENHRY, SYGVKD. CDR3 residues: CAISGTGRLEDEQFF. The CDR3, as DNA: TGTGCCATCAGCGGAACCGGGAGACTAGAGGATGAGCAGTTCTTC.

The V gene is TRBV10-1, the J gene TRBJ2-1, with TRBD1 matching 8 bases. V trimming: 6 bases; J trimming: 1 base; junction bases outside the gene matches: 2. The CDR3 covers 14 residues. In germline, CDR1 is WNHNN, CDR2 SYGVQD (reference sequence). In DNA, the CDR3 is TGCGCCAGCAGAGGACAGGGATCCTACAATGAGCAGTTCTTC. It encodes CASRGQGSYNEQFF.

The rearrangement uses TRBV19 and TRBJ1-5, with D unclear. Germline V gene data show CDR1 as LNHDA and CDR2 as SQIVND (reference sequence). The CDR3 sequence is 13 residues long. The germline V and J ends were trimmed by 8 bases and 0 bases, with 8 bases remaining between them. The CDR3 DNA follows: TGTGCCAGTTCAGACACTAGCAATCAGCCCCAGCATTTT. Residues: CASSDTSNQPQHF.

V usage is TRBV9 and J usage is TRBJ2-6; a weak D match, TRBD1 (6 bases). In germline, CDR1 is SGDLS, CDR2 YYNGEE. V was shortened by 3 bases and J by 4 bases, with 11 bases between the two germline ends. The CDR3 spans 15 residues. The CDR3 coding sequence is TGTGCCAGCAGCGCGGCCGGGACAGGGGCCAACGTCCTGACTTTC. Translation: CASSAAGTGANVLTF.

The chain has TRBV10-3 and TRBJ1-5, with D possibly being TRBD1 (5 bases). Trimming left V 2 bases short and J 7 bases short, with 6 bases between. CDR1 ENHRY and CDR2 SYGVKD come from the germline V gene. The CDR3 consists of 12 residues. CDR3 sequence reads: CAISEDSQPQHF. In DNA, the CDR3 is TGTGCCATCAGTGAGGACAGCCAGCCCCAGCATTTT.

This sequence joins TRBV6-2 or TRBV6-3 and TRBJ1-1; D not resolved. Germline CDR1 is MNHEY and CDR2 is SVGEGT. The CDR3 runs to 13 residues. Between the trimmed V and J ends, which lost 2 bases and 3 bases, there was a span of 7 bases. The DNA of the CDR3 is TGTGCCAGCAGTTACGGGGAGTACACTGAAGCTTTCTTT. This gives the protein CASSYGEYTEAFF.

The chain joins TRBV4-3 to TRBJ2-2, with D perhaps TRBD1 (5 bases). The ends were cut back, 2 bases at V and 5 bases at J, with 6 bases in the middle. The CDR3 runs 13 residues. Germline V gene data show CDR1 as LGHNA and CDR2 as YSLEER. The CDR3 spells CASSQQGTGELFF. In nucleotides, the CDR3 is TGCGCCAGCAGCCAACAGGGTACCGGGGAGCTGTTTTTT.

The chain employs TRBV6-5 and TRBJ1-5, with 8 nucleotides matching TRBD1. The V and J ends lost 6 bases and 9 bases, in that order; junction bases with no gene match: 7. Germline assignment: CDR1 MNHEY and CDR2 SVGAGI. This CDR3 region has 13 residues. CDR3 in amino acids: CASSPGGDRPQHF. CDR3 DNA sequence: TGTGCCAGCAGCCCAGGGGGCGATCGGCCCCAGCATTTT.

This clone was detected only once. The chain is built from TRBV12-3 or TRBV12-4 and TRBJ1-1; TRBD1 agrees at 7 bases. The CDR3 spans 13 residues. V dropped 6 bases and J dropped 1; count of bases not matched to a gene: 2. CDR3 residues: CASRGQPNTEAFF. In DNA, the CDR3 is TGTGCCAGCAGGGGACAGCCGAACACTGAAGCTTTCTTT.

The chain has TRBV19 and TRBJ2-7; the D gene is possibly TRBD2 (6 bases). Germline V gene data show CDR1 as LNHDA and CDR2 as SQIVND (reference sequence). This CDR3 contains 13 residues. Trimming shortened V by 3 bases and J by 2 bases, and 8 bases separated the two germline ends. The CDR3 region has the DNA TGTGCCAGTAGTATGGCGGGGCCCTACGAGCAGTACTTC. Its protein product is CASSMAGPYEQYF. Full variable domain (remainder filled in from reference TRBV19 and TRBJ2-7): DGGITQSPKYLFRKEGQNVTLSCEQNLNHDAMYWYRQDPGQGLRLIYYSQIVNDFQKGDIAEGYSVSREKKESFPLTVTSAQKNPTAFYLCASSMAGPYEQYFGPGTRLTVT.

The chain carries TRBV5-6 and TRBJ1-6; TRBD1 agrees at 9 bases. Germline V gene data show CDR1 as SGHDT and CDR2 as YYEEEE. CDR3 length: 15 amino acids. V was clipped by 4 bases and J by 9 bases; unmatched bases: 8. The CDR3 coding sequence is TGTGCCAGCAGCGGGGAGGGACAGGGACCTTCACCCCTCCACTTT. Translated: CASSGEGQGPSPLHF.

The chain uses TRBV6-2 or TRBV6-3 and TRBJ1-5; 9 nucleotides match TRBD1. The CDR3 length is 17 residues. Per the germline V gene, CDR1 is MNHEY and CDR2 is SVGEGT. V gave up 2 bases and J gave up 1 base; unmatched junction bases: 6. CDR3 protein: CASSYAGTGLSNQPQHF. The CDR3 DNA is TGTGCCAGCAGTTACGCCGGGACAGGGCTCAGCAATCAGCCCCAGCATTTT.

This clone came up once. Other nucleotide sequences in the sample specify the same CDR3. The chain couples TRBV9 to TRBJ2-6, with a tentative D call TRBD1 (6 bases). The CDR3 is 15 residues long. Trimming cost V 1 base and J 4 bases, with 9 bases left between them. The germline CDR1 and CDR2 sequences are SGDLS and YYNGEE. CDR3 coding DNA: TGTGCCAGCAGCGTACCGGGGACAGGGGCCAACGTCCTGACTTTC. Translated: CASSVPGTGANVLTF.

This rearrangement joins TRBV9 to TRBJ2-3, with 11 bases that match TRBD2. J lost 5 bases, V lost 3 bases, and 8 bases had no gene match. The CDR3 loop spans 16 amino acids. CDR1 is SGDLS and CDR2 is YYNGEE in the germline V gene. The CDR3 loop is CASSAIAGGIIDTQYF. The CDR3 nucleotides read TGTGCCAGCAGCGCCATAGCGGGGGGGATTATAGATACGCAGTATTTT.